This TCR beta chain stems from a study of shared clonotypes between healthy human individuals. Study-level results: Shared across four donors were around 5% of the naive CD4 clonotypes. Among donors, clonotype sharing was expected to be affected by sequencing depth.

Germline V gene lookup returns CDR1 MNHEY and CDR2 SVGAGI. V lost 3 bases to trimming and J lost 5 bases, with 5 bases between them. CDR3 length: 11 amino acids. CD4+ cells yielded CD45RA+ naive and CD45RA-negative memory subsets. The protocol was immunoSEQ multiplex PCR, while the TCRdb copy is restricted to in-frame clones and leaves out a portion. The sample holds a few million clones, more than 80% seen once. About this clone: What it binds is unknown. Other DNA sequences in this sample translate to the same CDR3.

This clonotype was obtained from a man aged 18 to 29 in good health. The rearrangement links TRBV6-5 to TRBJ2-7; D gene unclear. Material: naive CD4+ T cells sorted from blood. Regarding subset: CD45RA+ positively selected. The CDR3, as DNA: TGTGCCAGCAGTTATATGGACGAGCAGTACTTC. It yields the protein CASSYMDEQYF.